These 32 T cell receptor beta chains originate from one sample sequenced in a study of blood T cell repertoires in COVID-19. Only in-frame clones appear in the TCRdb table, and some are missing; sequencing was by immunoSEQ multiplex PCR. Of some 180,000 clones in the sample, around nine tenths were seen once. The sequenced material came from peripheral blood. The receptor source for this set is a woman aged 80 or over with COVID-19, enrolled during active disease.

The chain joins TRBV6-5 to TRBJ1-5, with D maybe TRBD1 (6 bases). V was trimmed by 4 bases and J by 5 bases, leaving 18 bases between them. The CDR3 length is 16 residues. CDR1 and CDR2 (germline): MNHEY, SVGAGI. The CDR3 loop reads CASSLRSGAGDQPQHF. Here the CDR3 DNA reads TGTGCCAGCAGTTTACGCTCAGGGGCAGGAGATCAGCCCCAGCATTTT.

The genes are TRBV6-2 or TRBV6-3 and TRBJ2-1; TRBD2 aligns across 9 bases. J lost 7 bases, V lost 2 bases, and 9 bases had no gene match. In germline, CDR1 is MNHEY, CDR2 SVGEGT. The CDR3 is 16 amino acids. The CDR3 loop is CASSYPTGAGGNEQFF. As DNA, the CDR3 is TGTGCCAGCAGTTACCCCACGGGAGCGGGAGGTAATGAGCAGTTCTTC.

The sample holds one count of this clone. This sequence joins TRBV9 and TRBJ2-5, with 9 bases matching TRBD2. CDR1 is SGDLS and CDR2 is YYNGEE in the germline V gene. This CDR3 contains 16 residues. Trimming took 3 bases from V and 1 from J; bases not matched to a gene: 7. CDR3 coding DNA: TGTGCCAGCAGCGCCCAGGCGGGAGGGCTCCAAGAGACCCAGTACTTC. Translating it yields CASSAQAGGLQETQYF.

The chain uses TRBV5-1 and TRBJ2-1; 8 bases match TRBD1. J gave up 0 bases and V 4 bases, and 6 bases lay outside the gene matches. Germline V gives CDR1 SGHRS, CDR2 YFSETQ. The CDR3 spans 16 residues. CDR3 DNA sequence: TGCGCCAGCAGCCTATTTACAGGGGGCTCCTACAATGAGCAGTTCTTC. Its translation is CASSLFTGGSYNEQFF.

Of note for this clone: The sample holds other DNA sequences that translate to the same CDR3. The rearrangement joins TRBV6-5 to TRBJ1-1; D may be TRBD1 (6 bases). CDR3 length: 14 amino acids. Germline assignment: CDR1 MNHEY and CDR2 SVGAGI. Trimming pared 6 bases from V and 0 bases from J, leaving 11 bases between. In DNA form, the CDR3 reads TGTGCCAGCAGGGGACAACTGTTGAACACTGAAGCTTTCTTT. Protein: CASRGQLLNTEAFF.

The gene calls are TRBV5-1 and TRBJ2-2; 11 nucleotides agree with TRBD1. This CDR3 region has 19 residues. Germline values: CDR1 SGHRS, CDR2 YFSETQ. Germline trimming cut 0 bases from V and 1 base from J; bases unmatched to any gene: 8. The CDR3 spells CASSLALGQGARNTGELFF. The CDR3 nucleotides read TGCGCCAGCAGCTTGGCCCTTGGACAGGGGGCCCGGAACACCGGGGAGCTGTTTTTT.

This sequence joins TRBV23-1 and TRBJ1-5; tentatively, D is TRBD1 (5 bases). TRBV23-1 is known as an ORF, though its function is uncertain. V lost 1 base to trimming and J lost 1 base, with 17 bases between them. CDR3 length: 18 amino acids. CDR3 loop: CASSQYGRSGGSNQPQHF. In DNA, the CDR3 is TGCGCCAGCAGTCAATATGGACGGAGCGGGGGAAGCAATCAGCCCCAGCATTTT.

The rearrangement links TRBV2 to TRBJ2-1, with TRBD2 matching 10 bases. V dropped 3 bases and J dropped 7; count of bases not matched to a gene: 6. CDR1 and CDR2 (germline): SNHLY, FYNNEI. This CDR3 spans 15 amino acids. The CDR3 loop is CASSDPSGSLNEQFF. The CDR3 region has the DNA TGTGCCAGCAGTGACCCTAGCGGGAGTCTGAATGAGCAGTTCTTC.

The chain combines TRBV4-1 with TRBJ1-5, with a weak D call TRBD1 (6 bases). The CDR3 is 17 residues long. Germline V CDR1 and CDR2: MGHRA, YSYEKL. The V gene lost 1 base and the J gene lost 2 bases, with 15 bases spanning the gap. The CDR3 here is CASSQGMQGRRNQPQHF. CDR3 DNA sequence: TGCGCCAGCAGCCAAGGGATGCAGGGGCGGCGCAATCAGCCCCAGCATTTT.

The chain joins TRBV18 to TRBJ2-7; the match to TRBD2 covers 7 bases. The V gene end was trimmed by 4 bases and the J gene end by 2 bases; junction bases not matched to a gene: 11. Per the germline V gene, CDR1 is KGHSH and CDR2 is LQKENI. The CDR3 extends over 16 amino acids. The CDR3: CASSRDYSVLPYEQYF. In DNA form, the CDR3 reads TGTGCCAGCTCACGGGACTATTCAGTTCTACCCTACGAGCAGTACTTC.

With regard to this clone: The sample contains more than one DNA sequence encoding this CDR3. This chain joins TRBV28 and TRBJ1-5, with D unclear. This CDR3 region has 12 residues. Trimming pared 2 bases from V and 7 bases from J, leaving 6 bases between. CDR1 is MDHEN, CDR2 SYDVKM, per germline. CDR3 DNA sequence: TGTGCCAGCAGTTTACTAAGCCAGCCCCAGCATTTT. Amino acid sequence: CASSLLSQPQHF.

This chain uses TRBV5-1 with TRBJ1-2, with D maybe TRBD1 (6 bases). V was cut by 3 bases and J by 1 base, with 13 bases left in between. Looked up from germline, CDR1 is SGHRS and CDR2 is YFSETQ. This CDR3 has 15 residues. CDR3 in DNA: TGCGCCAGCAGCTATGACAGGCCTGATAACTATGGCTACACCTTC. It encodes CASSYDRPDNYGYTF.

This clone was seen a handful of times. CDR3 region: CASSSGTPHRDGYTF. The DNA of the CDR3 is TGTGCCAGTAGTTCCGGGACTCCACACAGAGATGGCTACACCTTC. The V gene is TRBV19, the J gene TRBJ1-2; D is possibly TRBD1 (5 bases). With 5 bases removed from V and 6 bases from J, the gap between germline ends came to 19 bases. This CDR3 is built from 15 residues. Germline lookup yields CDR1 LNHDA and CDR2 SQIVND (reference sequence).

V usage is TRBV18 and J usage is TRBJ1-3; the match to TRBD1 covers 9 bases. Per germline, CDR1 KGHSH and CDR2 LQKENI. The CDR3 consists of 15 residues. After removal of 3 bases from V and 3 bases from J, the junction contained 3 bases not matched to a gene. The CDR3 DNA reads TGTGCCAGCTCACCGGACAGGGGAAGTGGAAACACCATATATTTT. Translated, it gives CASSPDRGSGNTIYF.

V is TRBV6-2 or TRBV6-3 and J is TRBJ2-7; no clear D. Per germline, CDR1 MNHEY and CDR2 SVGEGT. Trimming took off 1 base at V and 5 bases at J, with 9 bases between the two ends. This CDR3 has 13 residues. CDR3 nucleotide sequence: TGTGCCAGCAGTTACTTGCGCGGCCACGAGCAGTACTTC. Its translation is CASSYLRGHEQYF.

The rearrangement joins TRBV29-1 to TRBJ2-3; 9 bases line up with TRBD2. The V gene's germline CDR1 is SQVTM and CDR2 ANQGSEA. This CDR3 comprises 14 residues. Unmatched junction bases numbered 6, after V lost 6 bases and J lost 2 bases. This chain's CDR3 is CSVATSGNTDTQYF. The CDR3 coding sequence is TGCAGCGTCGCGACTAGCGGTAACACAGATACGCAGTATTTT.

This clone was seen more than once but under ten times. The chain joins TRBV7-9 to TRBJ2-7, with 8 bases that match TRBD1. This CDR3 region has 14 residues. Losses at the gene ends were 3 bases for V and 7 bases for J; bases not matched to a gene: 8. CDR1 SEHNR and CDR2 FQNEAQ come from the germline V gene (reference sequence). In nucleotides, the CDR3 is TGTGCCAGCAGCTTGGGAGACAGGGGTGTGGAGCAGTACTTC. Residues: CASSLGDRGVEQYF.

This clone was counted once. This sequence joins TRBV6-5 and TRBJ1-2, with 9 nucleotides matching TRBD1. V lost 5 bases and J lost 5; bases outside the gene matches: 6. The germline V gene has CDR1 MNHEY and CDR2 SVGAGI. The CDR3 extends over 14 amino acids. CDR3 sequence: CASSSGTGLYGYTF. The DNA of the CDR3 is TGTGCCAGCAGTAGCGGGACAGGGTTATATGGCTACACCTTC.

The CDR3 loop reads CAISEERGQPQHF. The DNA of the CDR3 is TGTGCCATCAGTGAGGAAAGGGGTCAGCCCCAGCATTTT. V is TRBV10-3 and J is TRBJ1-5; a possible D gene is TRBD1 (5 bases). Between the trimmed V and J ends, which lost 2 bases and 6 bases, there was a span of 8 bases. Germline CDR1 is ENHRY and CDR2 is SYGVKD. The CDR3 loop spans 13 amino acids.

This clone was picked up a small number of times. The chain has TRBV6-5 and TRBJ1-2, with 7 bases aligning to TRBD1. J was trimmed by 5 bases and V by 5 bases; bases with no gene match: 11. Per germline, CDR1 MNHEY and CDR2 SVGAGI. The CDR3 loop spans 15 amino acids. CDR3 in amino acids: CASSPGQNLYYGYTF. Here the CDR3 DNA reads TGTGCCAGCAGTCCGGGACAGAACCTATATTATGGCTACACCTTC.

The rearrangement links TRBV19 to TRBJ2-3; 10 bases agree with TRBD2. Looked up from germline, CDR1 is LNHDA and CDR2 is SQIVND (reference sequence). CDR3 length equals 13 residues. Trimming cost V 8 bases and J 4 bases; bases outside gene matches: 3. CDR3 DNA sequence: TGTGCCAGTGGGAGCGGGAGGGCAGATACGCAGTATTTT. It encodes CASGSGRADTQYF.

The rearrangement joins TRBV12-5 to TRBJ1-2, with D perhaps matching TRBD1 (6 bases). Germline-derived CDR1 and CDR2 are LGHNT and FRNRAP. The length of the CDR3 is 14 residues. V lost 6 bases and J 4 bases, leaving 15 bases between the germline ends. CDR3 loop: CASGLGDILYGYTF. CDR3 bases: TGTGCTAGTGGCCTGGGGGACATACTCTATGGCTACACCTTC.

The rearrangement joins TRBV19 to TRBJ2-2; TRBD2 is a possible D gene (5 bases). Trimming took 1 base from V and 8 from J, leaving 11 bases between them. The CDR3 loop spans 14 amino acids. Germline lookup yields CDR1 LNHDA and CDR2 SQIVND (reference sequence). CDR3 nucleotide sequence: TGTGCCAGTAGTATAGGCAGCGGCTTGGGGGAGCTGTTTTTT. Translated: CASSIGSGLGELFF. The complete variable domain, with remaining parts taken from reference TRBV19 and TRBJ2-2, reads DGGITQSPKYLFRKEGQNVTLSCEQNLNHDAMYWYRQDPGQGLRLIYYSQIVNDFQKGDIAEGYSVSREKKESFPLTVTSAQKNPTAFYLCASSIGSGLGELFFGEGSRLTVL.

The chain joins TRBV10-3 to TRBJ2-7, with a possible D match to TRBD1 (6 bases). The germline V gene has CDR1 ENHRY and CDR2 SYGVKD. The V gene lost 6 bases and the J gene lost 6 bases, with 18 bases spanning the gap. The CDR3 is made up of 14 amino acids. The DNA for the CDR3 is TGTGCCATCAGGAGACAGGACCTCCCCGGCGAGCAGTACTTC. Protein: CAIRRQDLPGEQYF.

In nucleotides, the CDR3 is TGCGCCAGCAGCCAAGATCAGGACTGGGGCTATGGCTACACCTTC. This translates into CASSQDQDWGYGYTF. V gene TRBV4-1 combines with J gene TRBJ1-2; D uncertain. Germline V gene data show CDR1 as MGHRA and CDR2 as YSYEKL. This CDR3 is built from 15 residues. The germline V and J ends were trimmed by 0 bases and 4 bases, with 12 bases remaining between them.

The V and J genes are TRBV5-4 and TRBJ2-3, with 11 nucleotides matching TRBD2. The CDR3 totals 14 residues. Germline CDR1 SGHNT, CDR2 YYREEE (reference sequence). The V segment lost 5 bases and the J segment 5 bases; nucleotides outside the gene matches: 4. In DNA, the CDR3 is TGTGCCAGCAGTTCCGGGACTAGCGGAGATACGCAGTATTTT. It translates to CASSSGTSGDTQYF. The full variable domain, its missing parts supplied by reference TRBV5-4 and TRBJ2-3, is ETGVTQSPTHLIKTRGQQVTLRCSSQSGHNTVSWYQQALGQGPQFIFQYYREEENGRGNFPPRFSGLQFPNYSSELNVNALELDDSALYLCASSSGTSGDTQYFGPGTRLTVL.

The chain employs TRBV11-3 and TRBJ2-3; TRBD2 might be the D (6 bases). Per germline, CDR1 SGHNT and CDR2 YENEEA. The CDR3 is 14 residues long. V was clipped by 1 base and J by 4 bases, with 9 bases between them. The CDR3 sequence: CASSLGTTADTQYF. The CDR3 DNA sequence: TGTGCCAGCAGCTTAGGGACTACCGCAGATACGCAGTATTTT.

The chain's CDR3 is CASSSDSTSQHF. CDR3 in DNA: TGTGCCAGCAGCTCGGACAGTACATCCCAGCATTTT. This chain uses TRBV28 with TRBJ1-5; perhaps TRBD1 as D (6 bases). This CDR3 contains 12 residues. V was pared by 6 bases and J by 11 bases, with 14 bases between. The germline CDR1 and CDR2 sequences are MDHEN and SYDVKM.

The CDR3 nucleotides are TGCGCCAGCAGCCAAGATTGGACAAAGAATCAGCCCCAGCATTTT. Translated: CASSQDWTKNQPQHF. The V and J genes are TRBV4-3 and TRBJ1-5; perhaps TRBD1 as D (5 bases). The length of the CDR3 is 15 residues. Looked up from germline, CDR1 is LGHNA and CDR2 is YSLEER. Trimming left V 0 bases short and J 4 bases short, with 10 bases between.

This chain uses TRBV6-2 or TRBV6-3 with TRBJ1-2; a possible D gene is TRBD1 (6 bases). Germline assignment: CDR1 MNHEY and CDR2 SVGEGT. V shed 3 bases and J shed 1 base, with 15 bases lying between them. The CDR3 contains 16 residues. CDR3 in amino acids: CASSYRQAQFNYGYTF. The CDR3 DNA is TGTGCCAGCAGTTATCGACAGGCGCAATTTAACTATGGCTACACCTTC.

This sequence joins TRBV7-2 and TRBJ2-7; 8 bases map to TRBD1. V was pared by 7 bases and J by 1 base, with 6 bases of the junction left unmatched. The CDR3 extends over 14 amino acids. In germline, CDR1 is SGHTA, CDR2 FQGNSA. The CDR3: CASTRDRYSYEQYF. In DNA form, the CDR3 reads TGTGCCAGCACCCGGGACAGGTATTCCTACGAGCAGTACTTC.

The chain links TRBV11-3 to TRBJ2-1; weak D call: TRBD2 (6 bases). Germline V CDR1 and CDR2: SGHNT, YENEEA. The CDR3 runs to 14 residues. V shed 1 base and J shed 10 bases, with 14 bases lying between them. The CDR3 DNA reads TGTGCCAGCAGCTTAGCGGGGACTTCACGCGAGCAGTTCTTC. Amino acids: CASSLAGTSREQFF.